A selection of T cell receptor delta chains follows, all from one sample in a study of Vδ1+ human thymocytes. TCRdb used CATT to re-call clones from the multiplex PCR reads. Of tens of thousands of delta-chain clones listed, 6.5% to 10% are singletons. The specimen was Vdelta1+ gamma-delta thymocytes from the thymus. Every receptor here comes from a child younger than two who had congenital heart surgery. The CDR3 runs from the conserved cysteine through the conserved F or W. D genes are given only for firm matches. Only some rows state a clone size, as once, few, many or a class for expanded clones.

j_call clone_size v_call d_call cdr3_nt cdr3_aa
TRDJ1 . TRDV1 . TGTGCTCTTGGGACCAGGGGTGGGGGTTACTCATACACCGATAAACTCATCTTT CALGTRGGGYSYTDKLIF
TRDJ1 . TRDV1 TRDD3 TGTGCTCTTGGGGAACAAAGGGGGATACCCCCTTACACCGATAAACTCATCTTT CALGEQRGIPPYTDKLIF
TRDJ1 . TRDV1 TRDD3 TGTGCTCTTGGGGAACTGGGGGATGGATACACCGATAAACTCATCTTT CALGELGDGYTDKLIF
TRDJ1 . TRDV1 . TGTGCTCTTGGGGAACTGTACTCCGCTCCTTCCTACTATACTGGGGGATCACTGTACACCGATAAACTCATCTTT CALGELYSAPSYYTGGSLYTDKLIF
TRDJ1 few TRDV1 . TGTGCTCTTGGGGAATCTATTGGCCTTCCTCCTTCGGGGGATAGAGTGTACACCGATAAACTCATCTTT CALGESIGLPPSGDRVYTDKLIF
TRDJ1 . TRDV1 . TGTGCTCTTGGGGAGGTTGGGGGCCGTAACGTGTACACCGATAAACTCATCTTT CALGEVGGRNVYTDKLIF
TRDJ1 . TRDV1 TRDD3 TGTGCTCTTGGGGAACTTCCGGTGTACTGGGGGATACAAGGGGTCGCCGATAAACTCATCTTT CALGELPVYWGIQGVADKLIF
TRDJ1 . TRDV1 . TGTGCTCTTGGGCCGAAACTACCTTACACCGATAAACTCATCTTT CALGPKLPYTDKLIF
TRDJ1 . TRDV1 . TGTGCTCTTTACCTTTCCGGGACCGATAAACTCATCTTT CALYLSGTDKLIF
TRDJ4 . TRDV1 TRDD3 TGTGCTCTTGGGGAAGGAAATCCGCTTCTGTACTGGGGGATACGACCCCTGATCTTT CALGEGNPLLYWGIRPLIF
TRDJ1 . TRDV1 TRDD3 TGTGCTCTTGGGTCCCCCCTGTGGGGGATACGGAGATACACCGATAAACTCATCTTT CALGSPLWGIRRYTDKLIF
TRDJ1 few TRDV1 TRDD3 TGTGCTCTTGGGGAACTCCTTTCCTACTCATGTACTGGGGGATACACCAATTACACCGATAAACTCATCTTT CALGELLSYSCTGGYTNYTDKLIF
TRDJ1 few TRDV1 TRDD3 TGTGCTCTCTTCCTACGAACTGGGGGATCCACAGAGGGTTATAAACTCATCTTT CALFLRTGGSTEGYKLIF
TRDJ1 . TRDV2 TRDD3 TGTGCCTGTGACGCCCTTCCTTACTGGGGGATACAAGGTTGCACCGATAAACTCATCTTT CACDALPYWGIQGCTDKLIF
TRDJ2 few TRDV1 TRDD2 TGTGCTCTTGGGGTGGGGCTTCCTAGTCCCCTGGTGCCCTTGACAGCACAACTCTTCTTT CALGVGLPSPLVPLTAQLFF
TRDJ1 . TRDV1 . TGTGCTCTTGGGGAACTTTGCCGACTAACGACTGATTACACCGATAAACTCATCTTT CALGELCRLTTDYTDKLIF
TRDJ1 . TRDV1 . TGTGCTCTTGGGGAACTAGGTCCGGGGTACGTCGATAAACTCATCTTT CALGELGPGYVDKLIF
TRDJ1 few TRDV1 TRDD3 TGTGCTCTTGGGGAACGTTCTCCTACGGGGGGATACAGGGATAAACTCATCTTT CALGERSPTGGYRDKLIF
TRDJ2 few TRDV2 TRDD3 TGTGCCTGCCTGCCGATACTGGGGGATACCATCCCTGCTTTGACAGCACAACTCTTCTTT CACLPILGDTIPALTAQLFF
TRDJ1 few TRDV1 . TGTGCTCTTGGGGAACTCCCCGGCCTTCCTACAGGTGGGATACGCAGAGTAATCTTT CALGELPGLPTGGIRRVIF
TRDJ1 . TRDV1 . TGTGCTCTTGGCGTTCCCCTACTGAGGGATAGAAGGCTCATCTTT CALGVPLLRDRRLIF
TRDJ1 few TRDV1 TRDD3 TGTGCTCTTGGGGAACTAGCGCTGGGGGAGAACACCGATAAACTCATCTTT CALGELALGENTDKLIF
TRDJ1 . TRDV2 TRDD3 TGTGCCTGTGGTCCTACTGGGGGGACCGATAAACTCATCTTT CACGPTGGTDKLIF
TRDJ1 . TRDV1 TRDD3 TGTGCTCTTGGGGACCCGAAATCCCCGTACTGGGGGTCCCAATACACCGATAAACTCATCTTT CALGDPKSPYWGSQYTDKLIF
TRDJ2 few TRDV1 TRDD3 TGTGCTCTTGGGGAAGAGCCCTACTGGGGGACAGCACAACTCTTCTTT CALGEEPYWGTAQLFF
TRDJ1 few TRDV1 TRDD2 TGTGCTCTTGGGTCATTCCTACTGAAAACTAACACCGATAAACTCATCTTT CALGSFLLKTNTDKLIF
TRDJ1 few TRDV1 TRDD3 TGTGCTCTTGGGGAAACGTGCCTACCGGGGGATAGGAGTAGTACCGATAAACTCATCTTT CALGETCLPGDRSSTDKLIF
TRDJ1 few TRDV1 TRDD3 TGTGCTCTTGGGGAAATTGGGGGAACGTACACCGATAAACTCATCTTT CALGEIGGTYTDKLIF
TRDJ1 . TRDV1 TRDD3 TGTGCTCTTGGGGAACCCCAAATACTACTGGGGGATACGCCGATATATTACACCGATAAACTCATCTTT CALGEPQILLGDTPIYYTDKLIF
TRDJ1 few TRDV1 . TGTGCTCTTGGGGAACTCCGCCTCTACACCGATAAACTCATCTTT CALGELRLYTDKLIF
TRDJ1 few TRDV1 TRDD3 TGTGCTCTTGGGGAACCTGGATTGGCCGGGGGATTAACCGATAAACTCATCTTT CALGEPGLAGGLTDKLIF
TRDJ1 . TRDV1 . TGTGCTCTTGGGGAACCCTTTGACTGTGGGGGTGTTAACACCGATAAACTCATCTTT CALGEPFDCGGVNTDKLIF
TRDJ1 few TRDV1 TRDD3 TGTGCTCTTGGGGAACTTCCTCTAGTAGAGGTAGGGGGGGATCCGCACACCGATAAACTCATCTTT CALGELPLVEVGGDPHTDKLIF
TRDJ1 . TRDV2 . TGTGCCTGTGGTGGGTACACCGATAAACTCATCTTT CACGGYTDKLIF
TRDJ1 . TRDV1 . TGTGCTCTTGGGGAACTCCGGATAACTCGAACCTCGTACACCGATAAACTCATCTTT CALGELRITRTSYTDKLIF
TRDJ1 . TRDV1 TRDD2 TGTGCTCTTGGGGAACCTCCCAGCTTCCTACGCCGGGGACATTCCTTTCCGGGCGGCGATAAACTCATCTTT CALGEPPSFLRRGHSFPGGDKLIF
TRDJ1 few TRDV1 TRDD3 TGTGCTCTCGGGGAGTCACTTAGAGGGGGATATAAATGGGCCGATAAACTCATCTTT CALGESLRGGYKWADKLIF
TRDJ1 . TRDV1 TRDD3 TGTGCTCTTGGGGAATGGAGGTCCTACTGGGGATACGACGATAAACTCATCTTT CALGEWRSYWGYDDKLIF
TRDJ1 . TRDV1 TRDD3 TGTGCTCTTGGGGAACTTTCCCCTACTGGGGGATACGCCGATAAACTCATCTTT CALGELSPTGGYADKLIF
TRDJ1 few TRDV1 TRDD3 TGTGCCCTTGGGGATGGGGGATACGGGGTTTTTAAACTCATCTTT CALGDGGYGVFKLIF
TRDJ1 . TRDV1 TRDD3 TGTGCTCTTGGCGCCACCCCCGCCCCGTACTGGGGGATAGTTAGCACCGATAAACTCATCTTT CALGATPAPYWGIVSTDKLIF
TRDJ1 . TRDV1 TRDD3 TGTGCTCTTGGGGAAACCTCGTCTGGGGATACGGGGAAACTCATCTTT CALGETSSGDTGKLIF
TRDJ1 few TRDV1 TRDD3 TGTGCTCTTGGCTTCCGGTACTGGGGCCCTAAATACACCGATAAACTCATCTTT CALGFRYWGPKYTDKLIF
TRDJ1 few TRDV1 TRDD3 TGTGCTCTTGGGGAACTAGCGGACTTCCTACATTTGGGGGATACGCACACCGATAAACTCATCTTT CALGELADFLHLGDTHTDKLIF
TRDJ1 . TRDV1 TRDD3 TGTGCTCTTGGGGATCCCAACGCTTCCTCCCTTACTTGTTGGGGGATAATCACCGATAAACTCATCTTT CALGDPNASSLTCWGIITDKLIF
TRDJ1 few TRDV1 TRDD3 TGTGCTCTTGGGGAACTCCTGGGGGATCCTTACACCGATAAACTCATCTTT CALGELLGDPYTDKLIF
TRDJ1 . TRDV1 TRDD3 TGTGCTCTTGGGGAACTATGGGCTAGTGGGGGACACCCCACCGATAAACTCATCTTT CALGELWASGGHPTDKLIF
TRDJ1 few TRDV1 . TGTGCTCTTGGGGAGACACTATCCTACTCTGGGGTTGCGTACACCGATAAACTCATCTTT CALGETLSYSGVAYTDKLIF
TRDJ1 few TRDV1 . TGTGCTCTTGGGGAACCTCATTTAAACCTCAAACTCATCTTT CALGEPHLNLKLIF
TRDJ1 few TRDV1 TRDD3 TGTGCTCTTGGGGAAATTTCTACTGGGGGATACAGGTACACCGATAAACTCATCTTT CALGEISTGGYRYTDKLIF
TRDJ1 . TRDV1 . TGTGCTCTTGGGGAACTAGGGCACTACACCGATAAACTCATCTTT CALGELGHYTDKLIF